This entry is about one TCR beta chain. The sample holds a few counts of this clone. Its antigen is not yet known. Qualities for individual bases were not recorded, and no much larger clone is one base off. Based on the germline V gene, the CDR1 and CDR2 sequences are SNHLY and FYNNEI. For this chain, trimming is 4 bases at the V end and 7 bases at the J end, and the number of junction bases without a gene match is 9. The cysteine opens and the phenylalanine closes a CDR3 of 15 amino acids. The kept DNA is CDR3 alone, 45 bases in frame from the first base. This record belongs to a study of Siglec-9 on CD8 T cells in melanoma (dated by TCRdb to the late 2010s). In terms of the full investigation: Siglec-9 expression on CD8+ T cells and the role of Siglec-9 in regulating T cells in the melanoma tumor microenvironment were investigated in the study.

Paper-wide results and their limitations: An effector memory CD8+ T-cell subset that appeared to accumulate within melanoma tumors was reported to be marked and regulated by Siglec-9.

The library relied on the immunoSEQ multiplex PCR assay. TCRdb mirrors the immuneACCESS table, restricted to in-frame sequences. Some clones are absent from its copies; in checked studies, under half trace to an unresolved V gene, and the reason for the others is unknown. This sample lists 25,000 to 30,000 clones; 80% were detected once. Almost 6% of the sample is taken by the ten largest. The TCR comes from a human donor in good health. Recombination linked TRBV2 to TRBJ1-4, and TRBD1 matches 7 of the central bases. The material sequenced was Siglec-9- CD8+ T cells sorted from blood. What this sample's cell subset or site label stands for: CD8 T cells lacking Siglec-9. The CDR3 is CASSGQGLGVEKLFF. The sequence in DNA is TGTGCCAGCAGTGGACAGGGTTTAGGGGTTGAAAAACTGTTTTTT.